The 19 T cell receptor beta chains below come from one sample, sequenced in a study of lymphopenia after photon versus proton radiotherapy. The method was immunoSEQ multiplex PCR; TCRdb's version includes in-frame clones alone and lacks a portion of them. The sample contains around 19,000 clones, 80% to 95% of which appear only once. The sequencing used peripheral blood, collected from a patient treated with photon-based radiotherapy. These receptors were collected from a woman aged 40 to 49 with cholangiocarcinoma.

This clone was seen only once. The CDR3 region is CAIRGNGKNTEAFF. DNA of the CDR3: TGCGCCATCCGCGGGAACGGGAAGAACACTGAAGCTTTCTTT. The V gene is TRBV23-1, the J gene TRBJ1-1; D unresolved. TRBV23-1 is noted as an ORF with a role that remains uncertain. Trimming shortened V by 10 bases and J by 1 base, and 16 bases separated the two germline ends. The CDR3 is made up of 14 amino acids.

V and J are TRBV5-4 and TRBJ2-1; tentatively, D is TRBD1 (6 bases). Trimming removed 4 bases at V and 2 bases at J, with 16 bases between. This CDR3 has 16 amino acids. CDR1 and CDR2 from the germline V gene are SGHNT and YYREEE (reference sequence). The CDR3 is CASSQDSRSTYNEQFF. CDR3 sequence (DNA): TGTGCCAGCAGCCAGGACAGTCGATCAACCTACAATGAGCAGTTCTTC.

This chain links TRBV2 with TRBJ1-3; D is undetermined. This CDR3 contains 14 residues. The germline V gene has CDR1 SNHLY and CDR2 FYNNEI. Between the trimmed V and J ends, which lost 3 bases and 0 bases, there was a span of 6 bases. The CDR3 DNA follows: TGTGCCAGCAGTGAGGGGTCCTCTGGAAACACCATATATTTT. As protein: CASSEGSSGNTIYF.

V usage is TRBV28 and J usage is TRBJ1-6; perhaps TRBD1 as D (5 bases). The CDR3 sequence is 13 residues long. Trimming removed 7 bases from V and 7 bases from J, with 11 bases in between. The germline V gene encodes CDR1 MDHEN and CDR2 SYDVKM. For the CDR3, the DNA is TGTGCCAGCAAAACCCGGGGGAATTCACCCCTCCACTTT. Translating gives CASKTRGNSPLHF. Full variable domain (outside the CDR3, taken from reference TRBV28 and TRBJ1-6): DVKVTQSSRYLVKRTGEKVFLECVQDMDHENMFWYRQDPGLGLRLIYFSYDVKMKEKGDIPEGYSVSREKKERFSLILESASTNQTSMYLCASKTRGNSPLHFGNGTRLTVT.

The chain links TRBV9 to TRBJ1-1; D unresolved. Germline values: CDR1 SGDLS, CDR2 YYNGEE. The CDR3 has 15 residues. Deletions cut 0 bases from V and 0 bases from J, with 9 bases between. The CDR3 sequence: CASSVEGRMNTEAFF. In DNA form, the CDR3 reads TGTGCCAGCAGCGTAGAAGGGCGGATGAACACTGAAGCTTTCTTT. The whole variable domain, filled in from reference TRBV9 and TRBJ1-1, reads DSGVTQTPKHLITATGQRVTLRCSPRSGDLSVYWYQQSLDQGLQFLIQYYNGEERAKGNILERFSAQQFPDLHSELNLSSLELGDSALYFCASSVEGRMNTEAFFGQGTRLTVV.

The rearrangement joins TRBV5-1 to TRBJ2-5; 11 bases are a match to TRBD2. Per germline, CDR1 SGHRS and CDR2 YFSETQ. The junction had 2 bases not matched to a gene; V was cut back by 4 bases and J by 3 bases. The CDR3 has 14 amino acids. CDR3 nucleotide sequence: TGCGCCAGCAGCGGGGGACTAGCGGAAGAGACCCAGTACTTC. It specifies CASSGGLAEETQYF.

The chain has TRBV7-9 and TRBJ1-5; D may be TRBD1 (6 bases). This CDR3 is 15 amino acids long. V shed 5 bases and J shed 3 bases, with 14 bases lying between them. Germline V gene data show CDR1 as SEHNR and CDR2 as FQNEAQ (reference sequence). The CDR3 nucleotides read TGTGCCAGCAGCCATGGGTCAGGGGTCAATCAGCCCCAGCATTTT. The encoded protein is CASSHGSGVNQPQHF.

The J gene is TRBJ2-7, the V gene TRBV28; D is possibly TRBD1 or TRBD2 (5 bases each). Trimming removed 10 bases at V and 6 bases at J, with 13 bases between. This CDR3 is 11 amino acids long. Germline V gives CDR1 MDHEN, CDR2 SYDVKM. The CDR3 reads CATRGAPEQYF. CDR3 nucleotides: TGTGCCACCCGGGGCGCCCCCGAGCAGTACTTC.

This chain links TRBV6-1 with TRBJ2-3; 7 nucleotides agree with TRBD1. CDR3 size: 14 residues. Germline CDR1 MNHNS, CDR2 SASEGT. The trim removed 6 bases at V and 3 bases at J, leaving 6 bases unmatched. CDR3 in DNA: TGTGCCAGCAGCCGACAGGGCACGACAGATACGCAGTATTTT. Encoded protein: CASSRQGTTDTQYF.

CDR3 protein: CASSEGGLNTEAFF. CDR3 bases: TGTGCCAGCAGTGAAGGGGGGTTGAACACTGAAGCTTTCTTT. The V call is TRBV25-1, the J call TRBJ1-1; D is possibly TRBD1 (5 bases). This CDR3 has 14 residues. V was cut by 2 bases and J by 0 bases, with 7 bases left in between. The germline CDR1 and CDR2 sequences are MGHDK and SYGVNS.

The chain employs TRBV19 and TRBJ2-2; 12 nucleotides line up with TRBD2. From germline, CDR1 is LNHDA and CDR2 SQIVND (reference sequence). J was trimmed by 4 bases and V by 4 bases; bases with no gene match: 10. The CDR3 loop spans 18 amino acids. CDR3 protein: CASSTRLAGDLGTGELFF. Here the CDR3 DNA reads TGTGCCAGTAGTACCCGACTAGCGGGGGATTTAGGCACCGGGGAGCTGTTTTTT.

CDR3 bases: TGCGCCAGCCGAGCCCGGACAGCAATTTCCGGGACTAGCTTCTCCTCCTACGAGCAGTACTTC. Residues: CASRARTAISGTSFSSYEQYF. V and J are TRBV5-1 and TRBJ2-7, with 9 bases fitting TRBD2. The CDR3 loop spans 21 amino acids. The germline gives CDR1 SGHRS, CDR2 YFSETQ. Germline trimming cut 7 bases from V and 0 bases from J; bases unmatched to any gene: 26.

The chain combines TRBV10-3 with TRBJ2-1; 13 nucleotides align to TRBD2. Per germline, CDR1 ENHRY and CDR2 SYGVKD. This CDR3 contains 16 residues. V was pared by 6 bases and J by 6 bases, with 8 bases of the junction left unmatched. The CDR3, as DNA: TGTGCCATCAGCGGACTAGCGGGGGCCACGGGCAATGAGCAGTTCTTC. This gives the protein CAISGLAGATGNEQFF.

This clone was detected once. V and J are TRBV19 and TRBJ2-1; a possible D gene is TRBD1 (5 bases). The CDR3 runs to 15 residues. V lost 1 base to trimming and J lost 5 bases, with 12 bases between them. Germline V CDR1 and CDR2: LNHDA, SQIVND (reference sequence). The CDR3 DNA is TGTGCCAGTAGTATAGTGGGGCAGAAAAACAATGAGCAGTTCTTC. Amino acids: CASSIVGQKNNEQFF.

The gene calls are TRBV6-5 and TRBJ2-1; 8 bases line up with TRBD1. Per the germline V gene, CDR1 is MNHEY and CDR2 is SVGAGI. With V trimmed by 2 bases and J by 9 bases, 6 bases remained unmatched. The CDR3 runs to 14 residues. This CDR3 is CASSYGTGEGEQFF. The CDR3, as DNA: TGTGCCAGCAGTTACGGGACAGGAGAGGGTGAGCAGTTCTTC.

This chain uses TRBV30 with TRBJ1-2; no firm D call. CDR1 and CDR2 from the germline V gene are GTSNPN and SVGIG (reference sequence). This CDR3 comprises 13 residues. V was cut by 5 bases and J by 0 bases, with 10 bases left in between. In DNA form, the CDR3 reads TGTGCCTGGGTGACACGAGCTAACTATGGCTACACCTTC. It translates to CAWVTRANYGYTF. The complete variable domain, with remaining parts taken from reference TRBV30 and TRBJ1-2, reads SQTIHQWPATLVQPVGSPLSLECTVEGTSNPNLYWYRQAAGRGLQLLFYSVGIGQISSEVPQNLSASRPQDRQFILSSKKLLLSDSGFYLCAWVTRANYGYTFGSGTRLTVV.

About this clone: The same CDR3 can be traced to other DNA sequences in this sample. The chain has TRBV28 and TRBJ2-7; either TRBD1 or TRBD2 may supply D (5 bases each). Germline lookup yields CDR1 MDHEN and CDR2 SYDVKM. CDR3 length: 15 amino acids. V was shortened by 0 bases and J by 2 bases, with 11 bases between the two germline ends. CDR3 amino acids: CASSLWGRGTYEQYF. Here the CDR3 DNA reads TGTGCCAGCAGTTTATGGGGTCGGGGCACCTACGAGCAGTACTTC.

The rearrangement uses TRBV5-1 and TRBJ2-1; D not resolved. Trimming stripped 4 bases from V and 10 bases from J, with 21 bases between. The CDR3 is 15 amino acids. Looked up from germline, CDR1 is SGHRS and CDR2 is YFSETQ. CDR3 in amino acids: CASSPSETATREQFF. The CDR3 region has the DNA TGCGCCAGCAGCCCGTCGGAGACGGCAACCCGGGAGCAGTTCTTC.

The rearrangement uses TRBV5-4 and TRBJ1-1; D may be TRBD1 (5 bases). The CDR3 spans 13 residues. V dropped 4 bases and J dropped 0 bases, with 7 bases sitting between them. Looked up from germline, CDR1 is SGHNT and CDR2 is YYREEE (reference sequence). CDR3 nucleotide sequence: TGTGCCAGCAGCACACAGGTGAACACTGAAGCTTTCTTT. Amino acid sequence: CASSTQVNTEAFF.